Below, one T cell receptor beta chain is given with its context. The antigen is undetermined. This sample is drawn from a study of CD8+CD57+ T cells in acquired aplastic anemia. Genomic DNA served as template for TCR beta VDJ and CDR3 profiling. MiXCR, run by TCRdb on the reads, gives a single entry per CDR3 protein. The table records about 160,000 distinct CDR3 sequences, around 48% of them present only once. It was patients with CD8+CD57+ cell expansion by flow cytometry who were chosen for sequencing. V gave up 4 bases and J gave up 0 bases, with 9 bases separating them. Germline lookup yields CDR1 ENHRY and CDR2 SYGVKD. CDR3 length equals 14 residues. Regarding the study as a whole: A set of approximately 30 CD8+ CDR3 sequences was shared between patients and controls, and these sequences appeared highly expressed in patients. Between patients and controls, CD8+ Simpson's diversity did not vary significantly.

The V gene is TRBV10-3, the J gene TRBJ1-1; no reliable D call. Sequencing was performed on sorted CD4+, CD8+, or CD8+CD57+ T cells (not recorded which) from PBMCs. The receptor was derived from a human donor with aplastic anemia. CDR3: CAISAPGMNTEAFF. In DNA form, the CDR3 reads TGTGCCATCAGTGCTCCTGGAATGAACACTGAAGCTTTCTTT.